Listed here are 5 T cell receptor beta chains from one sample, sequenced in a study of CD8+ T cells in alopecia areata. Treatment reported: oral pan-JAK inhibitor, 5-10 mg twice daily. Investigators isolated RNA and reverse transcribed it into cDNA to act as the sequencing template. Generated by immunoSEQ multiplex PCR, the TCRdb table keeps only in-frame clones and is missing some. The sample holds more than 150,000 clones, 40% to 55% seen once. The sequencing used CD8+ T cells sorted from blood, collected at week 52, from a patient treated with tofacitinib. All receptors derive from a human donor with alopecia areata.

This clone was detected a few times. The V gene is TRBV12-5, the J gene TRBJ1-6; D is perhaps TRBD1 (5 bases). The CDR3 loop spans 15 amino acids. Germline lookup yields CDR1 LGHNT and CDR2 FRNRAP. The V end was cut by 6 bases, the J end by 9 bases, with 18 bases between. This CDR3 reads CASGLGGRDGSPLHF. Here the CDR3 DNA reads TGTGCTAGTGGCCTTGGTGGCAGGGACGGTTCACCCCTCCACTTT.

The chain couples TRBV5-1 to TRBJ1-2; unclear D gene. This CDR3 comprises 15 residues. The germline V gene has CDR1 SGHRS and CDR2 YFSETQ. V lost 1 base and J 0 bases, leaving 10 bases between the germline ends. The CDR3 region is CASSLSRTTNYGYTF. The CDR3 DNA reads TGCGCCAGCAGCTTGTCGCGGACCACTAACTATGGCTACACCTTC.

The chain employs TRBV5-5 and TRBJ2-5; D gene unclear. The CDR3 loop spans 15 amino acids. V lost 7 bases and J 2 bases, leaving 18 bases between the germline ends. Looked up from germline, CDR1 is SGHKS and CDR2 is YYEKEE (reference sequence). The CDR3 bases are TGTGCCAGCCAAGCTTGGTCAGGCCGACAAGAGACCCAGTACTTC. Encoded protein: CASQAWSGRQETQYF.

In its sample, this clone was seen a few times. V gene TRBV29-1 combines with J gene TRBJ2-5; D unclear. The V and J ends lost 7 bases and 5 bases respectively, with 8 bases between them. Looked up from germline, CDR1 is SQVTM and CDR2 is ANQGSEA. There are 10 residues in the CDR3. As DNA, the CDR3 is TGCAGCGCTACCCGCGAGACCCAGTACTTC. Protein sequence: CSATRETQYF.

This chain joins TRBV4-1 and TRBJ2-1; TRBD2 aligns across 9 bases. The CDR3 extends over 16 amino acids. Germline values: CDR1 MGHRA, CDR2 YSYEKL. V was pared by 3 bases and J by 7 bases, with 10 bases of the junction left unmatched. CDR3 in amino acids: CASSQRIAGVGNEQFF. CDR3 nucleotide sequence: TGCGCCAGCAGCCAGAGAATAGCGGGGGTGGGAAATGAGCAGTTCTTC.